Following are 30 T cell receptor beta chains from one sample sequenced in a study of T cell responses to AZD1222 COVID-19 vaccine. Profiled with immunoSEQ multiplex PCR; TCRdb holds only in-frame clones, not every one. The table lists about 150,000 clones, roughly 91% of them singletons. Sequenced material: peripheral blood, taken on day 0 of AZD1222 vaccination. Receptors were obtained from an adult in good health.

The CDR3 spells CASSLVGQGRNYGYTF. Here the CDR3 DNA reads TGTGCCAGCAGCTTAGTAGGGCAGGGGAGGAACTATGGCTACACCTTC. The chain uses TRBV7-9 and TRBJ1-2, with D possibly being TRBD1 (6 bases). CDR3 size: 16 residues. Germline CDR1 and CDR2: SEHNR and FQNEAQ (reference sequence). Trimming removed 1 base from V and 2 bases from J, with 14 bases in between.

The chain employs TRBV23-1 and TRBJ1-5; D might be TRBD1 (5 bases). TRBV23-1 is known as an ORF, though its function is uncertain. The CDR3 extends over 13 amino acids. The V end was cut by 7 bases, the J end by 3 bases, with 10 bases between. CDR3 sequence reads: CASTRQNNQPQHF. DNA for the CDR3: TGCGCCAGCACCCGACAGAACAATCAGCCCCAGCATTTT.

This clone has only one observation. The gene calls are TRBV5-4 and TRBJ1-6; D is unclear. The CDR3 has 17 amino acids. The V and J ends lost 3 bases and 0 bases respectively, with 13 bases between them. CDR1 and CDR2 (germline): SGHNT, YYREEE (reference sequence). Here the CDR3 reads CASSSLSRSSYNSPLHF. In DNA, the CDR3 is TGTGCCAGCAGCTCGCTATCAAGGAGCTCCTATAATTCACCCCTCCACTTT.

The V call is TRBV6-2 or TRBV6-3, the J call TRBJ1-1, with 11 bases identical to TRBD1. CDR3 size: 17 residues. Germline CDR1 is MNHEY and CDR2 is SVGEGT. V dropped 1 base and J dropped 4; count of bases not matched to a gene: 8. CDR3 nucleotides: TGTGCCAGCAGTTACTTACCTAGCGGGACAGGGGGCACTGAAGCTTTCTTT. Protein sequence: CASSYLPSGTGGTEAFF.

The rearrangement joins TRBV19 to TRBJ1-5, with 9 bases matching TRBD1. CDR3 length: 17 amino acids. Trimming removed 5 bases from V and 5 bases from J; junction bases left unmatched: 13. Germline V gene lookup returns CDR1 LNHDA and CDR2 SQIVND (reference sequence). CDR3 nucleotides: TGTGCCAGTAGTTACCCTCACAGGGGGCGGCTCGATCAGCCCCAGCATTTT. It specifies CASSYPHRGRLDQPQHF.

The chain recombines TRBV11-1 with TRBJ1-1, with 7 positions matching TRBD1. This CDR3 spans 14 amino acids. CDR1 is SGHAT, CDR2 FQDESV, per germline (reference sequence). V trimming: 5 bases; J trimming: 1 base; junction bases outside the gene matches: 4. This chain's CDR3 is CASSAGQANTEAFF. The CDR3 bases are TGTGCCAGCAGCGCAGGACAGGCGAACACTGAAGCTTTCTTT.

The chain is built from TRBV6-6 and TRBJ1-1, with D hard to call. This CDR3 is 14 amino acids long. In germline, CDR1 is MNHNY, CDR2 SVGAGI (reference sequence). The V gene lost 0 bases and the J gene lost 4 bases, with 9 bases spanning the gap. The DNA of the CDR3 is TGTGCCAGCAGTTACTCCGGGGTGAGCACTGAAGCTTTCTTT. Its translation: CASSYSGVSTEAFF.

This chain links TRBV11-2 with TRBJ2-7; the D is unclear. Germline V gene data show CDR1 as SGHAT and CDR2 as FQNNGV. Trimming left V 0 bases short and J 2 bases short, with 8 bases between. The CDR3 has 14 amino acids. The CDR3 DNA reads TGTGCCAGCAGCTTAGATCCTCCCCCCTACGAGCAGTACTTC. It specifies CASSLDPPPYEQYF.

J is TRBJ1-1 and V is TRBV6-9; a possible D gene is TRBD1 (6 bases). This CDR3 region has 13 residues. Looked up from germline, CDR1 is MNHGY and CDR2 is SVAAGI. The germline V and J ends were trimmed by 8 bases and 3 bases, with 13 bases remaining between them. The DNA for the CDR3 is TGTGCCAGCTCCGGGGGCAATGACACTGAAGCTTTCTTT. As protein: CASSGGNDTEAFF.

The V call is TRBV11-1, the J call TRBJ1-3; no firm D call. The CDR3 sequence is 13 residues long. Trimming removed 4 bases from V and 1 base from J, with 5 bases in between. Germline CDR1 SGHAT, CDR2 FQDESV (reference sequence). CDR3 region: CASSSRSGNTIYF. The CDR3 bases are TGTGCCAGCAGCTCACGGTCTGGAAACACCATATATTTT.

The chain joins TRBV5-4 to TRBJ2-5, with 7 bases aligning to TRBD1. Germline loops: CDR1 SGHNT, CDR2 YYREEE (reference sequence). The CDR3 has 14 amino acids. Trimming took 5 bases from V and 4 from J; bases not matched to a gene: 8. This CDR3 reads CASRPDRVIETQYF. The CDR3 nucleotides are TGTGCCAGCAGGCCCGACAGGGTTATAGAGACCCAGTACTTC.

On this clone: At one boundary the junction diverges from the germline segment, which might be a read error. The genes are TRBV3-1 (or the pseudogene TRBV3-2) and TRBJ2-3, with TRBD2 matching over 9 bases. Germline V gene sequence: CDR1 LGHDT, CDR2 YNNKEL (reference sequence). The CDR3 is 17 amino acids. The CDR3 loop is CASTQASGGRGTDTQYF. In DNA form, the CDR3 reads TGTGCCAGCACCCAAGCCAGCGGGGGGCGGGGCACAGATACGCAGTATTTT.

The chain joins TRBV12-5 to TRBJ2-1, with 12 bases identical to TRBD2. CDR3 length equals 16 residues. Trimming cost V 0 bases and J 10 bases; bases outside gene matches: 7. CDR1 is LGHNT and CDR2 is FRNRAP in the germline V gene. CDR3 nucleotides: TGTGCTAGTGGTTTGGTTGCTAGCGGGGGGGCGTACGAGCAGTTCTTC. Translating it yields CASGLVASGGAYEQFF.

In this sample, this clone turned up once. The chain couples TRBV5-1 to TRBJ1-1; D gene ambiguous. Germline CDR1 reads SGHRS; CDR2 reads YFSETQ. Trimming took 0 bases from V and 4 from J, leaving 13 bases between them. The CDR3 runs to 15 residues. This CDR3 reads CASSLEAGWGTEAFF. The CDR3 bases are TGCGCCAGCAGCTTGGAGGCAGGATGGGGCACTGAAGCTTTCTTT.

CDR3 sequence (DNA): TGTGCCAGCAGCCAAGATAGCGCCCGGGGTTATGGCTACACCTTC. This sequence encodes CASSQDSARGYGYTF. This chain joins TRBV4-2 and TRBJ1-2, with D unclear. The CDR3 extends over 15 amino acids. Germline V gives CDR1 LGHNA, CDR2 YNFKEQ. Trimming left V 0 bases short and J 5 bases short, with 13 bases between.

In DNA form, the CDR3 reads TGTGCCAGCAGGGGGGCTGGAAACACCATATATTTT. Translation gives CASRGAGNTIYF. This sequence joins TRBV25-1 and TRBJ1-3; a weak D match, TRBD1 (5 bases). The CDR3 totals 12 residues. CDR1 MGHDK and CDR2 SYGVNS come from the germline V gene. V lost 6 bases, J lost 2 bases, and 5 bases lay in between.

The chain recombines TRBV28 with TRBJ1-2; 7 bases fit TRBD1. Per the germline V gene, CDR1 is MDHEN and CDR2 is SYDVKM. The CDR3 has 16 residues. V gave up 5 bases and J gave up 4 bases; unmatched junction bases: 13. The CDR3 sequence is CASSQPGMDRRYGYTF. For the CDR3, the DNA is TGTGCCAGCAGTCAACCGGGGATGGACAGGCGCTATGGCTACACCTTC.

The V gene is TRBV19, the J gene TRBJ1-2; D unresolved. The ends were cut back, 2 bases at V and 5 bases at J, with 9 bases in the middle. The germline gives CDR1 LNHDA, CDR2 SQIVND (reference sequence). The CDR3 is made up of 13 amino acids. CDR3 loop: CASSIPEDYGYTF. The CDR3 DNA follows: TGTGCCAGTAGTATACCCGAGGATTATGGCTACACCTTC.

CDR3 nucleotides: TGTGCCAGGTGGGACACCCAAGCGGGAGCTTTCTTT. This gives the protein CARWDTQAGAFF. The chain employs TRBV5-8 and TRBJ1-1; tentative D call: TRBD1 (6 bases). V lost 8 bases and J 10 bases, leaving 18 bases between the germline ends. Germline V gene data show CDR1 as SGHTS and CDR2 as YDEGEE. This CDR3 comprises 12 residues.

The J gene is TRBJ2-2, the V gene TRBV11-3; the match to TRBD2 covers 8 bases. The CDR3 is 14 residues long. Unmatched junction bases numbered 2, after V lost 4 bases and J lost 4 bases. The V gene's germline CDR1 is SGHNT and CDR2 YENEEA. CDR3 nucleotide sequence: TGTGCCAGCAGCTCTCGGGGGGGCACCGGGGAGCTGTTTTTT. Its translation is CASSSRGGTGELFF. The complete variable domain, with remaining parts taken from reference TRBV11-3 and TRBJ2-2, reads EAGVVQSPRYKIIEKKQPVAFWCNPISGHNTLYWYLQNLGQGPELLIRYENEEAVDDSQLPKDRFSAERLKGVDSTLKIQPAELGDSAVYLCASSSRGGTGELFFGEGSRLTVL.

V is TRBV7-2 and J is TRBJ2-1, with 7 bases matching TRBD2. Germline V CDR1 and CDR2: SGHTA, FQGNSA. V gave up 6 bases and J gave up 6 bases; unmatched junction bases: 5. CDR3 size: 13 residues. CDR3 protein: CASRLWTSNEQFF. In DNA form, the CDR3 reads TGTGCCAGCAGGCTCTGGACTAGCAATGAGCAGTTCTTC.

J is TRBJ1-1 and V is TRBV7-9, with D unresolved. V was trimmed by 2 bases and J by 0 bases, leaving 10 bases between them. Germline V gene sequence: CDR1 SEHNR, CDR2 FQNEAQ (reference sequence). The length of the CDR3 is 15 residues. The CDR3 is CASSLYLRMNTEAFF. The CDR3 nucleotides are TGTGCCAGCAGCTTATATCTCAGAATGAACACTGAAGCTTTCTTT. Full variable domain (missing parts from reference TRBV7-9 and TRBJ1-1): DTGVSQNPRHKITKRGQNVTFRCDPISEHNRLYWYRQTLGQGPEFLTYFQNEAQLEKSRLLSDRFSAERPKGSFSTLEIQRTEQGDSAMYLCASSLYLRMNTEAFFGQGTRLTVV.

The chain carries TRBV7-2 and TRBJ1-1; D might be TRBD1 (5 bases). The CDR3 runs 16 residues. The V end lost 8 bases, the J end lost 6 bases, and 25 bases lay between the germline ends. The germline V gene has CDR1 SGHTA and CDR2 FQGNSA. This chain's CDR3 is CASQNWGSLWGSEAFF. The CDR3 nucleotides read TGTGCCAGCCAGAATTGGGGGTCTCTCTGGGGGTCTGAAGCTTTCTTT.

This clone has a single count. V usage is TRBV2 and J usage is TRBJ2-6; D not certain. Per the germline V gene, CDR1 is SNHLY and CDR2 is FYNNEI. This CDR3 has 15 amino acids. The V and J ends lost 8 bases and 0 bases respectively, with 11 bases between them. For the CDR3, the DNA is TGTGCCAGCGTGAGCACACTCTCTGGGGCCAACGTCCTGACTTTC. Its protein product is CASVSTLSGANVLTF.

This clone was picked up one time. The chain couples TRBV3-1 (or the pseudogene TRBV3-2) to TRBJ1-1; D call uncertain. V was clipped by 1 base and J by 8 bases, with 8 bases between them. The germline CDR1 and CDR2 sequences are LGHDT and YNNKEL (reference sequence). This CDR3 has 12 amino acids. The CDR3 reads CASSQAVGEAFF. In nucleotides, the CDR3 is TGTGCCAGCAGCCAAGCGGTAGGAGAAGCTTTCTTT.

The chain links TRBV9 to TRBJ2-3; the D gene is possibly TRBD2 (7 bases). CDR3 length: 15 amino acids. The V gene lost 0 bases and the J gene lost 3 bases, with 11 bases spanning the gap. Germline values: CDR1 SGDLS, CDR2 YYNGEE. The CDR3 DNA reads as TGTGCCAGCAGCGTAGCGGGGGGCCTGACAGATACGCAGTATTTT. Protein product: CASSVAGGLTDTQYF.

This clone was detected once. The gene calls are TRBV7-8 and TRBJ1-3, with D unclear. Germline V gives CDR1 SGHVS, CDR2 FQNEAQ. V lost 1 base and J lost 0, with 13 bases in between. CDR3 size: 17 residues. Here the CDR3 reads CASSLESRQSSGNTIYF. The CDR3 bases are TGTGCCAGCAGCTTAGAATCAAGGCAGAGCTCTGGAAACACCATATATTTT.

The chain joins TRBV4-1 to TRBJ2-2; D remains ambiguous. This CDR3 comprises 17 residues. The germline V gene has CDR1 MGHRA and CDR2 YSYEKL. Trimming took off 0 bases at V and 6 bases at J, with 17 bases between the two ends. This chain's CDR3 is CASSQEQQESWAGELFF. For the CDR3, the DNA is TGCGCCAGCAGCCAAGAGCAGCAGGAATCGTGGGCCGGGGAGCTGTTTTTT.

This chain links TRBV6-2 or TRBV6-3 with TRBJ2-2; the match to TRBD2 covers 9 bases. The junction had 3 bases not matched to a gene; V was cut back by 1 base and J by 0 bases. The CDR3 loop spans 17 amino acids. Germline V gene sequence: CDR1 MNHEY, CDR2 SVGEGT. CDR3: CASSYLAGGSNTGELFF. CDR3 sequence (DNA): TGTGCCAGCAGTTACTTGGCGGGGGGGTCGAACACCGGGGAGCTGTTTTTT.

The CDR3 DNA reads as TGTGCCAGCAGCTCCAGCACTAGCGGGGGGGCCAATGAGCAGTTCTTC. This gives the protein CASSSSTSGGANEQFF. The chain couples TRBV11-2 to TRBJ2-1; 13 bases are a match to TRBD2. V was clipped by 4 bases and J by 6 bases; unmatched bases: 6. Germline CDR1 SGHAT, CDR2 FQNNGV. The CDR3 runs 16 residues.